This TCR beta chain stems from a study of shared clonotypes between healthy human individuals. Trimming shortened V by 3 bases and J by 0 bases, and 13 bases separated the two germline ends. Germline V CDR1 and CDR2: SGHNT, YYREEE (reference sequence). The CDR3 spans 15 residues. Produced via immunoSEQ multiplex PCR; TCRdb's table is partial and in-frame only. The repertoire holds 600,000 or so clones, with 85% to 95% as singletons. As defined, naive CD8 cells were CD45RO-negative and positively selected for CCR7, with terminally differentiated effector memory CD45RA+ cells excluded. The clonotype comes from a woman aged 25 to 45 in good health. Sequenced input: naive CD8+ T cells sorted from blood. This chain joins TRBV5-4 and TRBJ2-7; D is unresolved. CDR3 protein: CASSSLDASSYEQYF. The CDR3 DNA reads as TGTGCCAGCAGCTCCTTGGACGCAAGCTCCTACGAGCAGTACTTC.